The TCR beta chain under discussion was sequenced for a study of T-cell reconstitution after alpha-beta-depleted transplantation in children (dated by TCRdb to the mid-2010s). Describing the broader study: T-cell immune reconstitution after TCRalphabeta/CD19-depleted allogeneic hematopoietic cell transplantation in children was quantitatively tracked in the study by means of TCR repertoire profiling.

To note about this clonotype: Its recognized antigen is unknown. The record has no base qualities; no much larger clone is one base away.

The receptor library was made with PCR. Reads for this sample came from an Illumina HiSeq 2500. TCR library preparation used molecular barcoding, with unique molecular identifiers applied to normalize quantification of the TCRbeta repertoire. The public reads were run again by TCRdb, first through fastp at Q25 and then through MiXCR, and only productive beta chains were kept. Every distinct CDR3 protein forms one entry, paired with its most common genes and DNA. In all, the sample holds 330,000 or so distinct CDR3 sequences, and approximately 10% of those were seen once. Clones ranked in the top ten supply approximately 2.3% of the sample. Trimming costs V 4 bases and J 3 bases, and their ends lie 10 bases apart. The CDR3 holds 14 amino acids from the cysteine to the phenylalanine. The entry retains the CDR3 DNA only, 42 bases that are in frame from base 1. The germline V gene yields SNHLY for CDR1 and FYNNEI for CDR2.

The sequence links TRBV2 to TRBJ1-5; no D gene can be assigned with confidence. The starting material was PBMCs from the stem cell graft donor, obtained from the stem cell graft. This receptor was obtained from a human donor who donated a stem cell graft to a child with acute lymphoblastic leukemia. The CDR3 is CASSAETVNQPQHF. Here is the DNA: TGTGCCAGCAGTGCGGAAACAGTCAATCAGCCCCAGCATTTT.